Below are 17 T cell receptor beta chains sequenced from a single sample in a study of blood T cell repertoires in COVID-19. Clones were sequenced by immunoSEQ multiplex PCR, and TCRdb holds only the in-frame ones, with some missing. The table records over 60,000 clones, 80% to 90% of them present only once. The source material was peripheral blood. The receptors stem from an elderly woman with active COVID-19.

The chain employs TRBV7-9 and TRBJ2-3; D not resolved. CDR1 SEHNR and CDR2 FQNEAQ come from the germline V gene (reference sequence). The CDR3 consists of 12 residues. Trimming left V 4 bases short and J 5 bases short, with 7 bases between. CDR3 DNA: TGTGCCAGCAGCTATGGCTTAGATACGCAGTATTTT. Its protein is CASSYGLDTQYF.

CDR3 amino acids: CASSLEDRAGNTIYF. CDR3 coding DNA: TGTGCCAGCAGCCTCGAGGACAGGGCTGGAAACACCATATATTTT. The chain joins TRBV28 to TRBJ1-3, with TRBD1 matching 8 bases. After removal of 6 bases from V and 2 bases from J, the junction contained 6 bases not matched to a gene. The CDR3 is 15 amino acids. Per germline, CDR1 MDHEN and CDR2 SYDVKM.

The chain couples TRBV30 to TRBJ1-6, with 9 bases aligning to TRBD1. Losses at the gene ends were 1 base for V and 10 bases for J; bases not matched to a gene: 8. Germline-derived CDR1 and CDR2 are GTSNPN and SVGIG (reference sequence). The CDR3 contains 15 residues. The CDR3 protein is CAWSAGQGLGSPLHF. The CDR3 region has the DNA TGTGCCTGGAGTGCGGGACAGGGCCTTGGCTCACCCCTCCACTTT.

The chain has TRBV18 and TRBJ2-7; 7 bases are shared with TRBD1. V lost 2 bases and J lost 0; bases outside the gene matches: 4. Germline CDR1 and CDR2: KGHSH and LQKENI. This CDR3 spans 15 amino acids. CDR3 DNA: TGTGCCAGCTCACCAGGGGCAGGGGGCTCCTACGAGCAGTACTTC. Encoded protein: CASSPGAGGSYEQYF.

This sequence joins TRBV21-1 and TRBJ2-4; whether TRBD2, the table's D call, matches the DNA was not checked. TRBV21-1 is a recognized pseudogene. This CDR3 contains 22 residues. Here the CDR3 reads CASSKVTRSTSGRVVAKNIQYF. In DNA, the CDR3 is TGTGCCAGCAGCAAAGTCACGCGGTCGACTAGCGGGAGGGTGGTAGCCAAAAACATTCAGTACTTC.

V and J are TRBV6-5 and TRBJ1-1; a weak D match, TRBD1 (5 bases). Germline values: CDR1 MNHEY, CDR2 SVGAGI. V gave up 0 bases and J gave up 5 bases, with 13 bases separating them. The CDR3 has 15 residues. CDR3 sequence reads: CASSYSRTFNTEAFF. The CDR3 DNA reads TGTGCCAGCAGTTACTCCAGGACATTTAATACTGAAGCTTTCTTT.

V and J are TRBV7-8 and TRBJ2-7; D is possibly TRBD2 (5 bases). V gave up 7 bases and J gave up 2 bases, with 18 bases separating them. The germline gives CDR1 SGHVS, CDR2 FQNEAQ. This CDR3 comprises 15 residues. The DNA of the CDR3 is TGTGCCAGCAAGTACAGCCCGACCGGGACCTACGAGCAGTACTTC. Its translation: CASKYSPTGTYEQYF.

The CDR3 loop reads CASRLEEADYYEQYF. The DNA for the CDR3 is TGCGCCAGCAGGCTCGAAGAGGCGGACTACTACGAGCAGTACTTC. V usage is TRBV4-1 and J usage is TRBJ2-7; a weak D match, TRBD2 (6 bases). The V gene's germline CDR1 is MGHRA and CDR2 YSYEKL. This CDR3 has 15 amino acids. The ends were cut back, 6 bases at V and 3 bases at J, with 18 bases in the middle.

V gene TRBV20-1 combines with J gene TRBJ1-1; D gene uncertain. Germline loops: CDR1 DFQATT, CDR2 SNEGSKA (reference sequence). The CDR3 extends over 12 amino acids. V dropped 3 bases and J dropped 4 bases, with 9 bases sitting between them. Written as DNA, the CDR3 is TGCAGTGCTAGTCTGGACTTCACTGAAGCTTTCTTT. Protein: CSASLDFTEAFF.

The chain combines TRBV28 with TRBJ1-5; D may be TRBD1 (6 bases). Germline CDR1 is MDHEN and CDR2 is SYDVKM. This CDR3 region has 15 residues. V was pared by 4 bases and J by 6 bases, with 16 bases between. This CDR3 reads CASSSPQQGVQPQHF. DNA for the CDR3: TGTGCCAGCAGTTCGCCCCAACAGGGTGTTCAGCCCCAGCATTTT.

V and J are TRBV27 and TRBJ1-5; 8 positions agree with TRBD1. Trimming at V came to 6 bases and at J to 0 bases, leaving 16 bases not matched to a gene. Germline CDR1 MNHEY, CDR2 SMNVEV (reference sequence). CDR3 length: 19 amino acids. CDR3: CASSLKGTGQPYSNQPQHF. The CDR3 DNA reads TGTGCCAGCAGCCTAAAAGGGACAGGCCAGCCTTATAGCAATCAGCCCCAGCATTTT.

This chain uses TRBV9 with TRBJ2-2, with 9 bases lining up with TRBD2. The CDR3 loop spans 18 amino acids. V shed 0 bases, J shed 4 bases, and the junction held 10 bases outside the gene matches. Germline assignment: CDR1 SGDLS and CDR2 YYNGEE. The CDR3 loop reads CASSVGSSGSGGTGELFF. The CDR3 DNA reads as TGTGCCAGCAGCGTAGGTAGTAGCGGGAGCGGAGGCACCGGGGAGCTGTTTTTT.

This chain's CDR3 is CASSFSWGGDEQFF. The CDR3 bases are TGTGCCAGCAGCTTTTCTTGGGGGGGGGATGAGCAGTTCTTC. The V and J genes are TRBV7-2 and TRBJ2-1; TRBD2 matches at 7 bases. The CDR3 length is 14 residues. Germline trimming cut 3 bases from V and 8 bases from J; bases unmatched to any gene: 7. Germline values: CDR1 SGHTA, CDR2 FQGNSA.

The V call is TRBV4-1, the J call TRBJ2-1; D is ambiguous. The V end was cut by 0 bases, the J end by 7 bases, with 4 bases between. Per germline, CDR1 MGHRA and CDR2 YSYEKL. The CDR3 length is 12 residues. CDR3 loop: CASSQDGNEQFF. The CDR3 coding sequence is TGCGCCAGCAGCCAAGACGGGAATGAGCAGTTCTTC.

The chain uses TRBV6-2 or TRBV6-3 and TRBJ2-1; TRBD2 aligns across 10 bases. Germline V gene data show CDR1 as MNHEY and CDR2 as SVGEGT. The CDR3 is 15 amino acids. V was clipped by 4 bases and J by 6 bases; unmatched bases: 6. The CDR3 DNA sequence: TGTGCCAGCAGTTCTCTAGCGGGAGTAGTCAATGAGCAGTTCTTC. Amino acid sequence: CASSSLAGVVNEQFF.

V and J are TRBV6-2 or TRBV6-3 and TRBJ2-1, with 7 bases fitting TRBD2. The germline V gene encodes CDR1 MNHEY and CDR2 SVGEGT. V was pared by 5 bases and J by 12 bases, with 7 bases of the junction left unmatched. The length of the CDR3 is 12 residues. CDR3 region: CASSPHTGGQFF. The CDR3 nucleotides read TGTGCCAGCAGTCCACACACGGGAGGGCAGTTCTTC.

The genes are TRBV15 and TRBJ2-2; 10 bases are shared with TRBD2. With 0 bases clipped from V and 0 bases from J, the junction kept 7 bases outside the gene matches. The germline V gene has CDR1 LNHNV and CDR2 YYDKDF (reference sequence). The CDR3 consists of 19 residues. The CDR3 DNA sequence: TGTGCCACCAGCAGAGACCTCCCCGGACTAGCGGCGAACACCGGGGAGCTGTTTTTT. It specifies CATSRDLPGLAANTGELFF.